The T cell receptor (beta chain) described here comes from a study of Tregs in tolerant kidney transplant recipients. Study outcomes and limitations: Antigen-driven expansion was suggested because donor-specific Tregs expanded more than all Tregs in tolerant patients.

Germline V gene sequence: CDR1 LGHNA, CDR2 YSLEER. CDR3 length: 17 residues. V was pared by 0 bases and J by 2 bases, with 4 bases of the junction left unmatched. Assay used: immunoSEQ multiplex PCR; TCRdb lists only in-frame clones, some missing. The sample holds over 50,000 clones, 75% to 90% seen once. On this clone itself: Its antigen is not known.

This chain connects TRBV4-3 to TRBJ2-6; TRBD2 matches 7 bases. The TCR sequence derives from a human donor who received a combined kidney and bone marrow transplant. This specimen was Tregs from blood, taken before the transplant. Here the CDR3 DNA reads TGCGCCAGCAGCCAAGATGGGAGGGCTGCTGGGGCCAACGTCCTGACTTTC. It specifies CASSQDGRAAGANVLTF.